Listed below are T cell receptor beta chains from one sample, sequenced in a study of blood T cell repertoires in COVID-19. The repertoire was sequenced with immunoSEQ multiplex PCR; TCRdb's copy has only in-frame clones and lacks some. The table lists 120,000 or so clones, around nine tenths of them singletons. The sequencing sample was made of peripheral blood. These receptors were collected from a woman in her fifties or sixties with acute or convalescent COVID-19. Both conserved end residues are part of each CDR3.

TRBV7-8	CASSLGTGSREQYF
TRBV19	CASNLNGVQFF
TRBV11-3	CASSPWQAGGETQYF
TRBV7-2	CASSLVMGQGLYGYTF
TRBV28	CASSHHRQGVEKLFF
TRBV19	CASSIASGIVGEQFF
TRBV28	CASRKQGSGSNQPQHF
TRBV5-4	CASSLGLLTSGGTDTQYF
TRBV3-1/TRBV3-2	CASSQDLRGTANF
TRBV23-1	CASSLGSSYEQYF
TRBV7-2	CASSLGLAGEQYF
TRBV5-6	CASSPSWGWNYGYTF
TRBV5-1	CASSRQGGETQYF
TRBV7-2	CASRTSGNQETQYF
TRBV5-4	CASSYSGSGNTIYF
TRBV10-2	CASSEQGANYGYTF
TRBV7-9	CASSLLGAEQYF
TRBV20-1	CSASGVGKAFF
TRBV7-2	CASSFGQRYSPLHF
TRBV15	CATSSPGQGTEAFF
TRBV6-2/TRBV6-3	CASSYSSGQNPNPYEQYF
TRBV21-1	CASSIIGVDYGYTF
TRBV6-5	CASRGTSLYEQYF
TRBV19	CASSGTGGQPQHF
TRBV5-8	CASSFDRGNTEAFF
TRBV6-5	CASLGRGSNEKLFF
TRBV29-1	CSVGEGSGYGYTF